A selection of T cell receptor beta chains follows, all from one sample in a study of identical twins. TCRdb fed the 5' RACE reads into MiXCR, producing one record per CDR3 protein. Of around 650,000 distinct CDR3 sequences in the sample, roughly 7.2% were seen once. The sample was also reused in another study, on yellow fever vaccine responses in identical twins.

The sample consisted of PBMCs. These receptors all stem from a woman aged 18-29 years in good health. Both conserved end residues are part of each CDR3. D genes are given only for firm matches. Expanded clones are given a class, and other clones once, few, many or no size at all.

d_call | j_call | v_call | cdr3_length | clone_size | cdr3_aa | cdr3_nt
. | TRBJ1-6 | TRBV2 | 11 | few | CAGGSNSPLHF | TGTGCCGGGGGTTCGAATTCACCCCTCCACTTT
TRBD1 | TRBJ1-1 | TRBV27 | 17 | few | CASSLPPRTGERTEAFF | TGTGCCAGCAGTTTGCCTCCTCGGACAGGGGAAAGAACTGAAGCTTTCTTT
. | TRBJ2-1 | TRBV28 | 18 | few | CASKAIRGAPSSYNEQFF | TGTGCCAGTAAGGCTATCCGGGGAGCCCCAAGCTCCTACAATGAGCAGTTCTTC
. | TRBJ2-1 | TRBV29-1 | 14 | . | CSVVPDRLYNEQFF | TGCAGCGTCGTTCCCGACAGATTATACAATGAGCAGTTCTTC
. | TRBJ1-5 | TRBV4-1 | 13 | . | CASSRGEEQPQHF | TGCGCCAGCAGCCGAGGGGAAGAGCAGCCCCAGCATTTT
TRBD1 | TRBJ2-1 | TRBV12-3/TRBV12-4 | 14 | many | CASSNRGVHNEQFF | TGTGCCAGCAGTAACAGGGGAGTCCACAATGAGCAGTTCTTC
. | TRBJ2-1 | TRBV6-5 | 15 | few | CASKLSGWAPNEQFF | TGTGCCAGCAAGTTGAGCGGGTGGGCCCCGAATGAGCAGTTCTTC
TRBD2 | TRBJ2-7 | TRBV20-1 | 15 | few | CSARTGTSGNYEQYF | TGCAGTGCTAGAACCGGGACTAGCGGGAACTACGAGCAGTACTTC
TRBD2 | TRBJ2-7 | TRBV12-3/TRBV12-4 | 16 | . | CASSLNPAGGTYEQYF | TGTGCCAGCAGTTTAAACCCCGCGGGAGGCACCTACGAGCAGTACTTC
. | TRBJ1-1 | TRBV27 | 12 | many | CASSGMGTEAFF | TGTGCCAGCAGTGGAATGGGCACTGAAGCTTTCTTT
. | TRBJ2-4 | TRBV18 | 16 | . | CASSPLDRVAKNIQYF | TGTGCCAGCTCACCACTGGACCGTGTCGCCAAAAACATTCAGTACTTC
. | TRBJ1-1 | TRBV24-1 | 14 | many | CATSDTGKNTEAFF | TGTGCCACCAGTGATACGGGCAAGAACACTGAAGCTTTCTTT
TRBD1 | TRBJ1-2 | TRBV12-3/TRBV12-4 | 15 | many | CASSSGTGPYWGYTF | TGTGCCAGCAGTTCGGGGACAGGGCCCTATTGGGGCTACACCTTC
. | TRBJ2-1 | TRBV9 | 15 | . | CASSVAGAPYNEQFF | TGTGCCAGCAGCGTAGCGGGAGCACCCTACAATGAGCAGTTCTTC
TRBD2 | TRBJ2-1 | TRBV5-1 | 16 | many | CASSQLPSGGYNEQFF | TGCGCCAGCAGCCAGCTACCTAGCGGGGGGTACAATGAGCAGTTCTTC
. | TRBJ1-1 | TRBV6-5 | 14 | many | CASSYGGADTEAFF | TGTGCCAGCAGTTACGGTGGGGCAGACACTGAAGCTTTCTTT
. | TRBJ2-1 | TRBV15 | 14 | . | CATSRVRLDNEQFF | TGTGCCACCAGCCGAGTAAGACTAGACAATGAGCAGTTCTTC
. | TRBJ2-7 | TRBV20-1 | 13 | . | CSASPGLSYEQYF | TGCAGTGCTTCACCGGGGCTCTCCTACGAGCAGTACTTC
TRBD2 | TRBJ2-1 | TRBV13 | 18 | few | CASSLIRATSGSTHEQFF | TGTGCCAGCAGCCTTATTCGGGCGACTAGCGGGAGCACCCATGAGCAGTTCTTC
. | TRBJ1-4 | TRBV20-1 | 13 | . | CSAPARRAGELFF | TGCAGTGCTCCCGCGCGACGGGCCGGAGAACTGTTTTTT
. | TRBJ2-7 | TRBV28 | 14 | . | CASRPQGSPYEQYF | TGTGCCAGCAGACCTCAGGGGAGTCCCTACGAGCAGTACTTC
TRBD2 | TRBJ2-3 | TRBV11-1 | 18 | . | CASSLVAGEWVRTDTQYF | TGTGCCAGCAGCTTAGTTGCGGGAGAGTGGGTCCGAACAGATACGCAGTATTTT
TRBD2 | TRBJ2-2 | TRBV5-1 | 15 | few | CASRVAGANTGELFF | TGCGCCAGCAGGGTCGCGGGAGCGAACACCGGGGAGCTGTTTTTT
TRBD1 | TRBJ1-2 | TRBV2 | 14 | many | CASSRQGANYGYTF | TGTGCCAGCAGCCGCCAGGGGGCTAACTATGGCTACACCTTC
. | TRBJ2-4 | TRBV5-1 | 16 | . | CASSLSYPLAKNIQYF | TGCGCCAGCAGCTTGTCTTATCCCCTAGCCAAAAACATTCAGTACTTC
. | TRBJ2-5 | TRBV10-3 | 12 | many | CAISEGWETQYF | TGTGCCATCAGTGAGGGATGGGAGACCCAGTACTTC
. | TRBJ2-1 | TRBV5-6 | 13 | many | CASSSPPVNEQFF | TGTGCCAGCAGCTCGCCCCCCGTCAATGAGCAGTTCTTC
TRBD2 | TRBJ2-5 | TRBV4-1 | 14 | many | CAITTDGRGETQYF | TGCGCCATCACCACAGACGGGAGGGGGGAGACCCAGTACTTC
. | TRBJ2-1 | TRBV7-6 | 14 | . | CASSLASGSNEQFF | TGTGCCAGCAGCTTAGCCTCCGGGAGCAATGAGCAGTTCTTC
. | TRBJ1-5 | TRBV29-1 | 13 | . | CSVELDSNQPQHF | TGCAGCGTTGAATTGGATAGCAATCAGCCCCAGCATTTT
TRBD2 | TRBJ2-1 | TRBV4-1 | 16 | many | CASSQLGASGSHEQFF | TGCGCCAGCAGCCAATTGGGGGCTAGCGGGAGCCATGAGCAGTTCTTC
. | TRBJ1-6 | TRBV4-1 | 16 | many | CASSQYGQTNNSPLHF | TGCGCCAGCAGCCAATACGGACAAACGAATAATTCACCCCTCCACTTT
TRBD2 | TRBJ2-1 | TRBV11-2 | 16 | many | CASSSLGLADYNEQFF | TGTGCCAGCAGCTCCCTGGGACTAGCGGATTACAATGAGCAGTTCTTC
TRBD1 | TRBJ1-5 | TRBV12-3/TRBV12-4 | 16 | few | CASSYTGGGSNQPQHF | TGTGCCAGCAGTTATACAGGGGGCGGGAGCAATCAGCCCCAGCATTTT
. | TRBJ2-7 | TRBV6-1 | 11 | few | CASSDPHEQYF | TGTGCCAGCAGTGACCCCCACGAGCAGTACTTC
. | TRBJ2-3 | TRBV5-1 | 14 | few | CASSLAAGQDTQYF | TGCGCCAGCAGCTTGGCGGCCGGCCAAGATACGCAGTATTTT
TRBD2 | TRBJ2-1 | TRBV27 | 14 | few | CASVRAGGYNEQFF | TGTGCCAGCGTGAGGGCGGGGGGTTACAATGAGCAGTTCTTC
. | TRBJ2-2 | TRBV27 | 14 | few | CASSWGLGTGELFF | TGTGCCAGCAGTTGGGGGCTGGGCACCGGGGAGCTGTTTTTT
. | TRBJ2-1 | TRBV27 | 19 | few | CASSLEVGHRTPTGNEQFF | TGTGCCAGCAGTTTGGAGGTTGGGCACCGGACACCGACAGGCAATGAGCAGTTCTTC
. | TRBJ2-1 | TRBV6-2/TRBV6-3 | 14 | many | CASMEGTIYNEQFF | TGTGCCAGCATGGAGGGGACAATCTACAATGAGCAGTTCTTC
. | TRBJ2-3 | TRBV20-1 | 15 | few | CSALSPEGRTDTQYF | TGCAGTGCGCTGAGTCCGGAAGGAAGGACAGATACGCAGTATTTT
. | TRBJ2-1 | TRBV6-1 | 15 | . | CASTEGGSAGNEQFF | TGTGCCAGCACAGAAGGGGGATCTGCAGGCAATGAGCAGTTCTTC
TRBD1 | TRBJ2-7 | TRBV6-1 | 14 | . | CASSDRDRGSEQYF | TGTGCCAGCAGTGACCGGGACAGGGGAAGCGAGCAGTACTTC
TRBD1 | TRBJ1-1 | TRBV24-1 | 15 | . | CATSVPGTENTEAFF | TGTGCCACCAGTGTCCCCGGGACAGAGAACACTGAAGCTTTCTTT
TRBD2 | TRBJ2-2 | TRBV7-9 | 16 | many | CASSLAGTTNTGELFF | TGTGCCAGCAGCTTAGCTGGGACTACCAACACCGGGGAGCTGTTTTTT